The next 25 T cell receptor beta chains were all read from a single sample in a study of radiation and T cells in renal cell carcinoma. Time point described: baseline pretreatment blood. Treatment meaning: 15 Gy SBRT to primary tumor, nephrectomy 4 weeks later. Generated by immunoSEQ multiplex PCR, the TCRdb table keeps only in-frame clones and is missing some. The data show about 140,000 clones, with less than 90% seen just once and roughly 23% held by the top ten. This sample comprised blood, obtained from a patient whose treatment included radiotherapy and nephrectomy. All receptors come from a woman aged 50 to 65 with renal cell carcinoma.

This chain links TRBV5-6 with TRBJ1-5; perhaps TRBD1 as D (5 bases). Deletions cut 4 bases from V and 2 bases from J, with 13 bases between. The CDR3 has 15 residues. CDR1 and CDR2 (germline): SGHDT, YYEEEE. CDR3 coding DNA: TGTGCCAGCAGCCGGGACCCGAACGGCAATCAGCCCCAGCATTTT. It specifies CASSRDPNGNQPQHF.

The chain recombines TRBV5-1 with TRBJ1-5, with D possibly TRBD1 on 5 matching bases. From germline, CDR1 is SGHRS and CDR2 YFSETQ. Trimming removed 0 bases at V and 3 bases at J, with 7 bases between. CDR3 size: 14 residues. The CDR3 is CASSLVGDNQPQHF. Written as DNA, the CDR3 is TGCGCCAGCAGCTTGGTGGGGGACAATCAGCCCCAGCATTTT.

This clone has a single count. The chain links TRBV7-9 to TRBJ1-4, with 7 bases aligning to TRBD1. This CDR3 contains 14 residues. Germline CDR1 is SEHNR and CDR2 is FQNEAQ (reference sequence). Trimming took 5 bases from V and 6 from J; bases not matched to a gene: 6. CDR3: CASSRSGTDEKLFF. In DNA, the CDR3 is TGTGCCAGCAGCCGGTCCGGGACAGATGAAAAACTGTTTTTT.

The J gene is TRBJ2-3, the V gene TRBV5-8; D is possibly TRBD1 (5 bases). V shed 0 bases and J shed 0 bases, with 8 bases lying between them. Germline V gene sequence: CDR1 SGHTS, CDR2 YDEGEE. This CDR3 spans 15 amino acids. The CDR3 DNA sequence: TGTGCCAGCAGCTTGGGAGGACATAGCACAGATACGCAGTATTTT. Protein product: CASSLGGHSTDTQYF.

The chain carries TRBV2 and TRBJ1-4; D possibly corresponds to TRBD1 (5 bases). Trimming removed 7 bases from V and 5 bases from J, with 11 bases in between. This CDR3 has 13 residues. The V gene's germline CDR1 is SNHLY and CDR2 FYNNEI. Written as DNA, the CDR3 is TGTGCCAGCAAGAGGACACTCAATGAAAAACTGTTTTTT. It is translated as CASKRTLNEKLFF.

The chain is built from TRBV12-5 and TRBJ1-1, with D tentatively TRBD1 (5 bases). The V end was cut by 5 bases, the J end by 1 base, with 11 bases between. Germline CDR1 is LGHNT and CDR2 is FRNRAP. The CDR3 length is 14 residues. Here the CDR3 reads CASGPTVPNTEAFF. In DNA, the CDR3 is TGTGCTAGTGGTCCGACAGTCCCGAACACTGAAGCTTTCTTT. Supplemented by reference TRBV12-5 and TRBJ1-1, the full variable domain reads DARVTQTPRHKVTEMGQEVTMRCQPILGHNTVFWYRQTMMQGLELLAYFRNRAPLDDSGMPKDRFSAEMPDATLATLKIQPSEPRDSAVYFCASGPTVPNTEAFFGQGTRLTVV.

The chain links TRBV5-1 to TRBJ1-2, with 8 bases aligning to TRBD1. Germline lookup yields CDR1 SGHRS and CDR2 YFSETQ. V lost 2 bases and J lost 3; bases outside the gene matches: 12. The CDR3 contains 17 residues. The CDR3 sequence: CASSLGDRLLLDYGYTF. CDR3 DNA: TGCGCCAGCAGCTTAGGGGACAGGCTTCTCTTGGACTATGGCTACACCTTC.

The chain combines TRBV10-3 with TRBJ2-7; D gene uncertain. The germline V gene encodes CDR1 ENHRY and CDR2 SYGVKD. This CDR3 region has 12 residues. Trimming cost V 4 bases and J 0 bases, with 4 bases left between them. The CDR3 sequence: CAISVDSYEQYF. The CDR3 DNA is TGTGCCATCAGTGTCGACTCCTACGAGCAGTACTTC.

The chain couples TRBV29-1 to TRBJ2-1, with D possibly matching TRBD2 (6 bases). Germline lookup yields CDR1 SQVTM and CDR2 ANQGSEA. V was cut by 4 bases and J by 7 bases, with 20 bases left in between. The CDR3 contains 15 residues. The CDR3, as DNA: TGCAGCGTTGGGGGGGTCCGGTCCGGTGAGAATGAGCAGTTCTTC. It codes for CSVGGVRSGENEQFF.

The chain employs TRBV6-5 and TRBJ2-5, with D possibly called TRBD1 or TRBD2 (6 bases each). V was pared by 7 bases and J by 0 bases, with 12 bases between. Germline V CDR1 and CDR2: MNHEY, SVGAGI. The CDR3 spans 14 residues. CDR3: CASTWRDNQETQYF. The CDR3 DNA reads TGTGCCAGCACCTGGCGGGACAACCAAGAGACCCAGTACTTC.

The rearrangement joins TRBV7-2 to TRBJ2-7, with 9 positions matching TRBD1. V shed 5 bases and J 4 bases; nucleotides not matched to a gene: 0. The CDR3 has 12 amino acids. Germline loops: CDR1 SGHTA, CDR2 FQGNSA. CDR3 coding DNA: TGTGCCAGCAGCGGGACAGGGTACGAGCAGTACTTC. This sequence encodes CASSGTGYEQYF.

The chain carries TRBV23-1 and TRBJ2-7, with a possible D match to TRBD2 (6 bases). TRBV23-1 is classed as an ORF, of uncertain function. With 1 base removed from V and 3 bases from J, the gap between germline ends came to 13 bases. CDR3 size: 15 residues. The CDR3: CASSQCGAPLYEQYF. The DNA for the CDR3 is TGCGCCAGCAGTCAATGCGGGGCCCCTCTCTACGAGCAGTACTTC.

The CDR3 reads CASSVGSGEKLFF. In DNA, the CDR3 is TGTGCCAGCAGCGTAGGGTCGGGTGAAAAACTGTTTTTT. The chain has TRBV9 and TRBJ1-4, with D unclear. V lost 0 bases and J lost 7, with 7 bases in between. The CDR3 has 13 residues. Per the germline V gene, CDR1 is SGDLS and CDR2 is YYNGEE.

This clone was picked up one time. V and J are TRBV7-2 and TRBJ1-1; D unclear. The CDR3 runs 13 residues. The germline gives CDR1 SGHTA, CDR2 FQGNSA. The V gene lost 3 bases and the J gene lost 3 bases, with 8 bases spanning the gap. CDR3 in amino acids: CASSFGRDTEAFF. CDR3 nucleotide sequence: TGTGCCAGCAGCTTCGGGAGGGACACTGAAGCTTTCTTT. Full variable domain (outside the CDR3, taken from reference TRBV7-2 and TRBJ1-1): GAGVSQSPSNKVTEKGKDVELRCDPISGHTALYWYRQSLGQGLEFLIYFQGNSAPDKSGLPSDRFSAERTGGSVSTLTIQRTQQEDSAVYLCASSFGRDTEAFFGQGTRLTVV.

The chain combines TRBV7-9 with TRBJ1-6, with D unclear. The CDR3 sequence is 16 residues long. V was clipped by 5 bases and J by 6 bases, with 17 bases between them. Germline CDR1 and CDR2: SEHNR and FQNEAQ (reference sequence). The CDR3, as DNA: TGTGCCAGCAGCCCGACGACAATAGGGAGTAATTCACCCCTCCACTTT. This translates into CASSPTTIGSNSPLHF.

This sequence joins TRBV5-1 and TRBJ1-5; maybe TRBD1 (5 bases). The CDR3 length is 14 residues. V was pared by 3 bases and J by 4 bases, with 11 bases between. CDR1 and CDR2 from the germline V gene are SGHRS and YFSETQ. CDR3 DNA sequence: TGCGCCAGCAGCTGGGGAGGGGAGAATCAGCCCCAGCATTTT. Its translation: CASSWGGENQPQHF.

The chain links TRBV29-1 to TRBJ2-7, with TRBD2 matching over 8 bases. This CDR3 spans 14 amino acids. Trimming took 6 bases from V and 2 from J; bases not matched to a gene: 9. Germline V gene data show CDR1 as SQVTM and CDR2 as ANQGSEA. CDR3 in DNA: TGCAGCGTCAGACCGGGACTAGTCACCTACGAGCAGTACTTC. Residues: CSVRPGLVTYEQYF.

V usage is TRBV6-5 and J usage is TRBJ1-5, with no clear D. Germline V lookup: CDR1 MNHEY, CDR2 SVGAGI. CDR3 size: 12 residues. With 5 bases removed from V and 4 bases from J, the gap between germline ends came to 6 bases. The CDR3 DNA follows: TGTGCCAGCAGTGATTATAATCAGCCCCAGCATTTT. This encodes CASSDYNQPQHF.

The gene calls are TRBV6-5 and TRBJ1-2, with D maybe TRBD1 (5 bases). The CDR3 consists of 16 residues. Germline CDR1 MNHEY, CDR2 SVGAGI. The V end was cut by 0 bases, the J end by 4 bases, with 15 bases between. The CDR3 spells CASSYSKSGSGYGYTF. In DNA form, the CDR3 reads TGTGCCAGCAGTTACTCGAAGTCAGGGAGTGGCTATGGCTACACCTTC.

The chain joins TRBV9 to TRBJ2-3, with 11 bases lining up with TRBD2. The V and J ends lost 3 bases and 0 bases, in that order; junction bases with no gene match: 3. CDR3 length: 16 amino acids. Germline V gene lookup returns CDR1 SGDLS and CDR2 YYNGEE. CDR3 sequence: CASSARLAGSTDTQYF. CDR3 DNA: TGTGCCAGCAGCGCCCGACTAGCGGGGAGCACAGATACGCAGTATTTT.

CDR3 nucleotides: TGTGCCATCGGTGCAACTGCAGATACGCAGTATTTT. This gives the protein CAIGATADTQYF. V is TRBV10-3 and J is TRBJ2-3; D is undetermined. This CDR3 is built from 12 residues. Germline V CDR1 and CDR2: ENHRY, SYGVKD. Trimming left V 8 bases short and J 4 bases short, with 10 bases between.

The gene calls are TRBV6-1 and TRBJ1-2; 7 positions agree with TRBD1. This CDR3 is 13 amino acids long. In germline, CDR1 is MNHNS, CDR2 SASEGT. The junction had 7 bases not matched to a gene; V was cut back by 5 bases and J by 7 bases. The CDR3 reads CASSPVGGRGYTF. In nucleotides, the CDR3 is TGTGCCAGCAGTCCCGTAGGGGGCCGTGGCTACACCTTC.

This rearrangement joins TRBV2 to TRBJ2-7; D is ambiguous. Germline CDR1 and CDR2: SNHLY and FYNNEI. With 1 base removed from V and 0 bases from J, the gap between germline ends came to 13 bases. CDR3 length: 16 residues. CDR3 region: CASSEEKVRTSYEQYF. CDR3 coding DNA: TGTGCCAGCAGTGAAGAAAAGGTACGCACCTCCTACGAGCAGTACTTC.

The V and J genes are TRBV5-1 and TRBJ1-1, with 7 bases aligning to TRBD1. The CDR3 loop spans 15 amino acids. Trimming cost V 3 bases and J 0 bases; bases outside gene matches: 5. Germline V CDR1 and CDR2: SGHRS, YFSETQ. The DNA of the CDR3 is TGCGCCAGCAGCTCACGACAGGGCATGAACACTGAAGCTTTCTTT. It yields the protein CASSSRQGMNTEAFF.

This clone came up a few times. The rearrangement links TRBV4-1 to TRBJ2-7, with D unresolved. Trimming cost V 0 bases and J 1 base, with 7 bases left between them. The CDR3 is 14 amino acids. From germline, CDR1 is MGHRA and CDR2 YSYEKL. The CDR3 region is CASSQDLGSYEQYF. Here the CDR3 DNA reads TGCGCCAGCAGCCAAGATTTGGGATCCTACGAGCAGTACTTC.